This TCR beta chain was found in a study of T cells in Graves' hyperthyroidism and ophthalmopathy. Study background: Upon initial diagnosis and before any treatment, peripheral blood was collected. The study's findings and limits: Most thyroid clonotypes expanded above 0.001 were also detected in blood. A median approximately 6.5 months before onset, the model predicted ophthalmopathy. In simple terms, a model built on 13 V-J features told ophthalmopathy apart from stable hyperthyroidism.

This clonotype occurred a few times. Its antigen remains unknown. The germline gene is not matched at one end of the junction; a read error may be the cause. It was RNA transcripts that yielded the amplified TCR beta CDR3 regions. The primer set for the first-round RT-PCR of the TCR CDR3 was HTBI. TCRdb re-called the multiplex PCR reads through MiXCR, storing one row per CDR3 protein. This sample has more than 300,000 distinct CDR3 sequences, with roughly 13% found just once. This sequence was found in a woman aged 18-30 years with Graves' hyperthyroidism. What was sequenced was blood.

The CDR3 loop reads CASGDRASLDNSPPHF. The CDR3 bases are TGTGCCAGCGGGGACAGGGCTAGTCTAGATAATTCACCCCCCCACTTT. The chain recombines TRBV2 with TRBJ1-6; 9 bases are shared with TRBD1. CDR3 size: 16 residues. The germline CDR1 and CDR2 sequences are SNHLY and FYNNEI. Looking up the rest from reference TRBV2 and TRBJ1-6 gives the full variable domain: EPEVTQTPSHQVTQMGQEVILRCVPISNHLYFYWYRQILGQKVEFLVSFYNNEISEKSEIFDDQFSVERPDGSNFTLKIRSTKLEDSAMYFCASGDRASLDNSPPHFGNGTRLTVT.